These 5 T cell receptor beta chains came from one sample sequenced in a study of blood T cell repertoires in COVID-19. TCRdb's table, derived via immunoSEQ multiplex PCR, lists solely in-frame clones and lacks some. There are more than 300,000 clones in the sample; 80% to 90% occur only once, and about 10% lies in the top ten. The specimen was peripheral blood. These receptors all stem from a young woman with COVID-19, enrolled during active disease.

This sequence joins TRBV2 and TRBJ2-2; 9 bases line up with TRBD1. The germline V gene has CDR1 SNHLY and CDR2 FYNNEI. With V trimmed by 7 bases and J by 6 bases, 9 bases remained unmatched. The CDR3 consists of 15 residues. CDR3 loop: CASMTQGALSGELFF. The CDR3 DNA reads TGTGCCAGCATGACACAGGGGGCTCTCTCCGGGGAGCTGTTTTTT.

This clone was picked up one time. The chain carries TRBV5-6 and TRBJ2-5; no reliable D call. V gave up 4 bases and J gave up 5 bases, with 18 bases separating them. The CDR3 is 15 amino acids. CDR1 is SGHDT and CDR2 is YYEEEE in the germline V gene. The CDR3 DNA follows: TGTGCCAGCAGCCATCTCTTGAACTCGCGGGAGACCCAGTACTTC. Its translation is CASSHLLNSRETQYF.

This clone was seen a handful of times. The chain links TRBV21-1 to TRBJ2-1; TRBD2 is the table's D call and was not checked against the DNA. TRBV21-1 is recorded as a pseudogene. This CDR3 is 16 amino acids long. CDR3 sequence reads: CASGRGGTGTSGRQFF. CDR3 DNA sequence: TGTGCCAGCGGTCGCGGCGGAACAGGGACTAGCGGGAGGCAGTTCTTC.

The chain links TRBV19 to TRBJ2-3, with 8 bases identical to TRBD1. This CDR3 contains 17 residues. V dropped 6 bases and J dropped 2; count of bases not matched to a gene: 13. From germline, CDR1 is LNHDA and CDR2 SQIVND (reference sequence). The CDR3, as DNA: TGTGCCAGTAGATTTCTCCGGCAGGGGGCGACCACAGATACGCAGTATTTT. Its protein product is CASRFLRQGATTDTQYF.

This chain links TRBV14 with TRBJ2-3; 11 nucleotides match TRBD2. The V gene end was trimmed by 2 bases and the J gene end by 0 bases; junction bases not matched to a gene: 4. Germline V gene lookup returns CDR1 SGHDN and CDR2 FVKESK. This CDR3 has 17 residues. In DNA form, the CDR3 reads TGTGCCAGCAGCCAACGGAGACTAGCGGGAAGCACAGATACGCAGTATTTT. This encodes CASSQRRLAGSTDTQYF.